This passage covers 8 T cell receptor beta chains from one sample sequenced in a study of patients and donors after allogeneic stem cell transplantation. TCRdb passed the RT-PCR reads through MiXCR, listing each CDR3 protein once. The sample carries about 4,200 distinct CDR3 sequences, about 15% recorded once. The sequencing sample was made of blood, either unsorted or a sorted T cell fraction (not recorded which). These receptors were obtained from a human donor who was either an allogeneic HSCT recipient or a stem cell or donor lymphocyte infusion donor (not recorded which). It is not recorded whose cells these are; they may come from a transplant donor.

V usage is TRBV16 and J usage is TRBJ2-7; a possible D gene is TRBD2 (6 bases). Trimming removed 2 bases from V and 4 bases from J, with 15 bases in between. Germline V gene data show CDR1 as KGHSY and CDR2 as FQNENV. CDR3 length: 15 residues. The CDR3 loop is CASSQRGGGFYEQYF. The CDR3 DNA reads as TGTGCCAGCAGCCAACGGGGAGGCGGGTTTTACGAGCAGTACTTC.

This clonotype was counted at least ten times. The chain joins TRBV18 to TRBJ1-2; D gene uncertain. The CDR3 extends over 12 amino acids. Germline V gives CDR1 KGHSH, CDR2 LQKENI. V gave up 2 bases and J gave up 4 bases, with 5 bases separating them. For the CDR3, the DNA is TGTGCCAGCTCACCAACGGCCTATGGCTACACCTTC. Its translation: CASSPTAYGYTF.

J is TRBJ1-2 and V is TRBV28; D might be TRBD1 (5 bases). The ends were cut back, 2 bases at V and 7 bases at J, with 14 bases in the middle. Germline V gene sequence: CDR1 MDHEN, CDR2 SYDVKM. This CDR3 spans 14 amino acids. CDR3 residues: CASSLLRVHGGYTF. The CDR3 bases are TGTGCCAGCAGTTTACTCAGGGTACATGGTGGCTACACCTTC.

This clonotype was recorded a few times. The CDR3 DNA reads TGTGCCAGCAGCCCAGAGGGCTCGAAGCAGTTCTTC. Amino acids: CASSPEGSKQFF. The chain couples TRBV4-2 to TRBJ2-1; maybe TRBD2 (5 bases). The length of the CDR3 is 12 residues. The germline V and J ends were trimmed by 4 bases and 11 bases, with 12 bases remaining between them. Germline V gene lookup returns CDR1 LGHNA and CDR2 YNFKEQ.

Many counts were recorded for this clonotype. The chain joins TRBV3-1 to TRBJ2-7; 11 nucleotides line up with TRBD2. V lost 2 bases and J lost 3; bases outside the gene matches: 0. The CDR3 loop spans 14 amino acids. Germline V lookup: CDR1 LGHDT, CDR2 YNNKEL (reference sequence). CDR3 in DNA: TGTGCCAGCAGCCAAACTAGCGGGAGCTACGAGCAGTACTTC. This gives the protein CASSQTSGSYEQYF.

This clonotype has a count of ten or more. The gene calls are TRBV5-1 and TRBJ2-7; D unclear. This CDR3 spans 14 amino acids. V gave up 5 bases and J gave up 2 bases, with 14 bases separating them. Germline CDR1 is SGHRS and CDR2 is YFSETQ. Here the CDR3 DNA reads TGCGCCAGCAGTTTTTTGCCGGGTACCTACGAGCAGTACTTC. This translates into CASSFLPGTYEQYF.

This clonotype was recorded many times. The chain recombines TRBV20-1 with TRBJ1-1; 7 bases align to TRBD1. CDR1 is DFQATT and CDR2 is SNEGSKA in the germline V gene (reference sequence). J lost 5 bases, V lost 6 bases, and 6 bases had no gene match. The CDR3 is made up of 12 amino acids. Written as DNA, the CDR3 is TGCAGTGCACCGACAGGGAGGACTGAAGCTTTCTTT. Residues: CSAPTGRTEAFF.

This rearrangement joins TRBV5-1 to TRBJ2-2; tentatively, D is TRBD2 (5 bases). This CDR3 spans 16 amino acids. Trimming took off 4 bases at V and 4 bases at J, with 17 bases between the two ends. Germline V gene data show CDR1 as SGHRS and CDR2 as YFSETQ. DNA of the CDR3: TGCGCCAGCAGCCCCCTCCGACGAGAGGGCACCGGGGAGCTGTTTTTT. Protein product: CASSPLRREGTGELFF.